This entry lists 25 T cell receptor beta chains sequenced from one sample in a study of CD8 T cells in Susac syndrome. RNA, at 0.5 to 1 ug, was reverse transcribed with random hexamers. TCRdb recomputed calls from the immunoSEQ multiplex PCR reads with MiXCR, one row per CDR3 protein. This repertoire shows some 150,000 distinct CDR3 sequences, about 95% found once; its top ten account for 0.16%. Source material: CD4+ T cells from PBMCs. These receptors were obtained from a human donor with Susac syndrome.

This chain connects TRBV29-1 to TRBJ1-3; 7 nucleotides match TRBD1. The CDR3 totals 12 residues. CDR1 and CDR2 from the germline V gene are SQVTM and ANQGSEA. Unmatched junction bases numbered 4, after V lost 5 bases and J lost 6 bases. The CDR3: CSVIGQENTIYF. DNA of the CDR3: TGCAGCGTTATCGGACAGGAAAACACCATATATTTT.

The CDR3 nucleotides read TGTGCCAGCAGTTCGCCGGGACAGGGAACTTTCTTT. Protein product: CASSSPGQGTFF. The chain combines TRBV6-5 with TRBJ1-1; 9 nucleotides match TRBD1. With 4 bases clipped from V and 12 bases from J, the junction kept 6 bases outside the gene matches. Germline loops: CDR1 MNHEY, CDR2 SVGAGI. The CDR3 is made up of 12 amino acids.

Only a few counts were recorded for this clonotype. V gene TRBV5-1 combines with J gene TRBJ2-1; D not resolved. The germline V gene has CDR1 SGHRS and CDR2 YFSETQ. The CDR3 runs 13 residues. Between the trimmed V and J ends, which lost 0 bases and 10 bases, there was a span of 11 bases. CDR3 sequence: CASSLVVGNEQFF. CDR3 sequence (DNA): TGCGCCAGCAGCTTGGTGGTGGGGAACGAGCAGTTCTTC.

J is TRBJ2-1 and V is TRBV24-1; maybe TRBD2 (6 bases). CDR3 length: 12 amino acids. Germline CDR1 reads KGHDR; CDR2 reads SFDVKD. V lost 3 bases, J lost 14 bases, and 13 bases lay in between. The DNA of the CDR3 is TGTGCCACCAGTGATAGGGGCGGGGCGGAGTTCTTC. Encoded protein: CATSDRGGAEFF.

The chain links TRBV20-1 to TRBJ1-2, with a tentative D call TRBD1 (6 bases). The V end lost 1 base, the J end lost 4 bases, and 13 bases lay between the germline ends. Germline V gene data show CDR1 as DFQATT and CDR2 as SNEGSKA (reference sequence). The CDR3 has 14 residues. The CDR3 here is CSARVTGLLYGYTF. In nucleotides, the CDR3 is TGCAGTGCTAGAGTGACAGGCCTTCTCTATGGCTACACCTTC.

The V gene is TRBV29-1, the J gene TRBJ2-2; weak D call: TRBD2 (6 bases). The V gene's germline CDR1 is SQVTM and CDR2 ANQGSEA. The ends were cut back, 7 bases at V and 2 bases at J, with 14 bases in the middle. CDR3 size: 14 residues. The CDR3 DNA follows: TGCAGCGCCTCAGCCGGGGGAAACACCGGGGAGCTGTTTTTT. As protein: CSASAGGNTGELFF.

The chain uses TRBV6-1 and TRBJ2-7; the D gene is possibly TRBD1 (6 bases). V lost 1 base, J lost 3 bases, and 13 bases lay in between. The CDR3 runs to 15 residues. Germline loops: CDR1 MNHNS, CDR2 SASEGT. The CDR3 sequence is CASSEDWGHLYEQYF. The DNA of the CDR3 is TGTGCCAGCAGTGAAGACTGGGGGCATCTCTACGAGCAGTACTTC.

CDR3 in DNA: TGTGCCAGCGCCAAACTAGCGGGGGGGCACGAGCAGTACTTC. Protein: CASAKLAGGHEQYF. This chain links TRBV6-5 with TRBJ2-7; 13 nucleotides match TRBD2. The CDR3 consists of 14 residues. V lost 8 bases to trimming and J lost 5 bases; unmatched junction nucleotides: 6. Germline V gene sequence: CDR1 MNHEY, CDR2 SVGAGI.

The chain recombines TRBV30 with TRBJ1-2; no definite D call. The CDR3 runs 17 residues. Germline loops: CDR1 GTSNPN, CDR2 SVGIG (reference sequence). The V gene lost 7 bases and the J gene lost 7 bases, with 31 bases spanning the gap. Here the CDR3 reads CASFLSVSGHIPPGYTF. CDR3 coding DNA: TGTGCCTCCTTCCTATCCGTATCCGGGCACATACCACCTGGCTACACCTTC.

The chain combines TRBV20-1 with TRBJ2-7, with 7 nucleotides matching TRBD2. In germline, CDR1 is DFQATT, CDR2 SNEGSKA (reference sequence). With V trimmed by 0 bases and J by 5 bases, 4 bases remained unmatched. There are 13 residues in the CDR3. This CDR3 is CSAREGGQHEQYF. CDR3 nucleotide sequence: TGCAGTGCTAGAGAGGGAGGGCAGCACGAGCAGTACTTC.

This chain links TRBV11-2 with TRBJ2-3, with D perhaps assigned TRBD1 or TRBD2 (6 bases each). Germline-derived CDR1 and CDR2 are SGHAT and FQNNGV. With 5 bases removed from V and 3 bases from J, the gap between germline ends came to 18 bases. This CDR3 region has 16 residues. This chain's CDR3 is CASSPTSMRGTDTQYF. CDR3 DNA: TGTGCCAGCAGCCCCACTAGCATGAGGGGGACAGATACGCAGTATTTT. The full variable domain, in which reference TRBV11-2 and TRBJ2-3 provide the parts outside the CDR3, is EAGVAQSPRYKIIEKRQSVAFWCNPISGHATLYWYQQILGQGPKLLIQFQNNGVVDDSQLPKDRFSAERLKGVDSTLKIQPAKLEDSAVYLCASSPTSMRGTDTQYFGPGTRLTVL.

V usage is TRBV6-2 or TRBV6-3 and J usage is TRBJ2-7, with TRBD1 matching over 8 bases. Germline V gene sequence: CDR1 MNHEY, CDR2 SVGEGT. The junction had 8 bases not matched to a gene; V was cut back by 6 bases and J by 7 bases. The CDR3 contains 13 residues. As DNA, the CDR3 is TGTGCCAGCAGCCGGGACAGGTTGAGAGAGCAGTACTTC. Translating gives CASSRDRLREQYF.

This sequence joins TRBV6-2 or TRBV6-3 and TRBJ2-5; D gene uncertain. The DNA matches TRBJ2-7 better at its end, which makes the J call doubtful. Germline V gives CDR1 MNHEY, CDR2 SVGEGT. This CDR3 spans 11 amino acids. CDR3 bases: TGTGCCAGCAGAGGGAAGAACGAGCAGTACTTC. The encoded protein is CASRGKNEQYF.

The rearrangement uses TRBV6-5 and TRBJ2-7; TRBD1 matches at 7 bases. Germline V lookup: CDR1 MNHEY, CDR2 SVGAGI. The CDR3 is made up of 15 amino acids. The V and J ends lost 6 bases and 0 bases, in that order; junction bases with no gene match: 8. DNA for the CDR3: TGTGCCAGCAGGGGTAGGGGACAGAACTCCTACGAGCAGTACTTC. Translated: CASRGRGQNSYEQYF.

This rearrangement joins TRBV25-1 to TRBJ2-2, with D maybe TRBD2 (7 bases). This CDR3 is 16 amino acids long. V lost 6 bases to trimming and J lost 1 base, with 15 bases between them. Germline V gives CDR1 MGHDK, CDR2 SYGVNS. The CDR3 sequence: CASSAQGRGNTGELFF. DNA for the CDR3: TGTGCCAGCAGCGCTCAGGGGAGGGGGAACACCGGGGAGCTGTTTTTT.

The chain joins TRBV10-1 to TRBJ2-7; the D is unclear. The CDR3 totals 13 residues. Germline V gene data show CDR1 as WNHNN and CDR2 as SYGVQD (reference sequence). The V end lost 3 bases, the J end lost 2 bases, and 8 bases lay between the germline ends. The DNA of the CDR3 is TGCGCCAGCAGTGATAGCACCACCTACGAGCAGTACTTC. This codes for CASSDSTTYEQYF.

Here the CDR3 DNA reads TGCAGTGCTAGATCACGGGACAGGGGAGGCACTGAAGCTTTCTTT. Translating gives CSARSRDRGGTEAFF. The chain couples TRBV20-1 to TRBJ1-1; 10 nucleotides match TRBD1. Unmatched junction bases numbered 7, after V lost 2 bases and J lost 4 bases. The CDR3 is made up of 15 amino acids. Germline V gives CDR1 DFQATT, CDR2 SNEGSKA (reference sequence).

The rearrangement links TRBV20-1 to TRBJ1-5; D unresolved. Trimming pared 7 bases from V and 2 bases from J, leaving 15 bases between. CDR1 DFQATT and CDR2 SNEGSKA come from the germline V gene (reference sequence). The CDR3 has 14 amino acids. DNA of the CDR3: TGCAGTGACCTCCTCCTGGGGTGCAATCAGCCCCAGCATTTT. This codes for CSDLLLGCNQPQHF.

This chain joins TRBV12-3 or TRBV12-4 and TRBJ1-1, with a weak D call TRBD1 (6 bases). The CDR3 length is 16 residues. V shed 5 bases and J shed 0 bases, with 16 bases lying between them. This CDR3 is CASSPQAGTLNTEAFF. The CDR3 coding sequence is TGTGCCAGCAGTCCACAAGCCGGGACATTGAACACTGAAGCTTTCTTT.

V usage is TRBV20-1 and J usage is TRBJ1-1; 9 nucleotides match TRBD1. V trimming: 4 bases; J trimming: 3 bases; junction bases outside the gene matches: 3. The CDR3 sequence is 13 residues long. Germline assignment: CDR1 DFQATT and CDR2 SNEGSKA (reference sequence). The CDR3, as DNA: TGCAGTGCTATACAGGGGGCTGACACTGAAGCTTTCTTT. The encoded protein is CSAIQGADTEAFF.

The chain recombines TRBV13 with TRBJ2-1; TRBD1 matches 8 bases. With V trimmed by 5 bases and J by 7 bases, 7 bases remained unmatched. Germline CDR1 and CDR2: PRHDT and FYEKMQ (reference sequence). The CDR3 consists of 14 residues. CDR3 in amino acids: CASSNRQGRNEQFF. As DNA, the CDR3 is TGTGCCAGCAGCAACCGACAGGGGAGGAATGAGCAGTTCTTC.

The rearrangement uses TRBV20-1 and TRBJ1-1; the match to TRBD1 covers 9 bases. This CDR3 comprises 16 residues. The V and J ends lost 0 bases and 4 bases, in that order; junction bases with no gene match: 9. Per germline, CDR1 DFQATT and CDR2 SNEGSKA (reference sequence). The DNA for the CDR3 is TGCAGTGCTAGAGATCAGGGACAGGGCATCGGCACTGAAGCTTTCTTT. Its translation is CSARDQGQGIGTEAFF.

The chain has TRBV12-3 or TRBV12-4 and TRBJ2-2, with 8 bases matching TRBD2. This CDR3 spans 14 amino acids. Trimming cost V 5 bases and J 3 bases; bases outside gene matches: 2. In nucleotides, the CDR3 is TGTGCCAGCAGTCGAGCGGGGGACACCGGGGAGCTGTTTTTT. It is translated as CASSRAGDTGELFF.

V is TRBV12-3 or TRBV12-4 and J is TRBJ2-5; weak D call: TRBD1 (5 bases). The CDR3 is 14 amino acids. The V gene lost 5 bases and the J gene lost 4 bases, with 14 bases spanning the gap. The CDR3 sequence is CASSPADRGETQYF. CDR3 nucleotides: TGTGCCAGCAGTCCGGCGGATAGGGGAGAGACCCAGTACTTC.

The chain links TRBV20-1 to TRBJ1-4; 9 bases line up with TRBD1. This CDR3 is 16 amino acids long. With V trimmed by 4 bases and J by 5 bases, 11 bases remained unmatched. CDR1 DFQATT and CDR2 SNEGSKA come from the germline V gene (reference sequence). Here the CDR3 DNA reads TGCAGTGCTAACAGGGGGCTAGGAGCCCGCAATGAAAAACTGTTTTTT. Protein sequence: CSANRGLGARNEKLFF.